This T cell receptor (beta chain) appears in the sequencing data of a study of human T cells and chemical hapten exposure. For the study at large: Subjects had 2% DPC placed on roughly 2 cm by roughly 2 cm of upper inner arm skin for sensitization. TCR yields differed between samples (mainly from small differences in pooled library volume). Notes on the study in general: It was expanded TCRs that formed significantly more large CDR3 similarity clusters than controls did.

Time point here: patch test 1, 2 weeks after DPC sensitization. Treatment indicated: therapeutic diphenylcyclopropenone sensitization with weekly scalp DPC. The library put unique molecular identifiers onto individual cDNA molecules. From the RACE reads, TCRdb called clonotypes with MiXCR, one entry per CDR3 protein. This sample has some 400,000 distinct CDR3 sequences; 4.8% occur once, and the top ten carry over 2%. CDR3 length: 16 amino acids. Germline V gene sequence: CDR1 MNHEY, CDR2 SVGEGT. V lost 2 bases and J 0 bases, leaving 12 bases between the germline ends. This clonotype was counted a few times. The antigen is unknown.

The source material was whole blood, sampled in connection with sensitization to the hapten diphenylcyclopropenone (DPC). This chain connects TRBV6-2 or TRBV6-3 to TRBJ2-3; tentative D call: TRBD1 (5 bases). The sequence was obtained from a woman in her forties or fifties with alopecia areata. Some clones in this sample may be carry-over from other donors' samples. The CDR3 here is CASSYGQGVSTDTQYF. The DNA of the CDR3 is TGTGCCAGCAGTTACGGGCAGGGCGTTAGCACAGATACGCAGTATTTT.